What follows is one TCR beta chain and its context. Its target is unknown. The data stem from a study of T cell repertoires in cytomegalovirus infection. Germline CDR1 and CDR2: LNHDA and SQIVND (reference sequence). The CDR3 has 14 residues. With V trimmed by 7 bases and J by 4 bases, 7 bases remained unmatched. TCRdb ran MiXCR on the reads and lists one entry per CDR3 protein. The table includes around 900,000 distinct CDR3 sequences, about a third detected once. The source of this sequence is a human donor in good health (CMV status not recorded). Some clones in this sample may be carry-over from other donors' samples. V and J are TRBV19 and TRBJ1-1; 9 bases agree with TRBD1. The sequencing here drew on cultured CD8+ T cells from PBMCs, taken from culture after CMV antigen stimulation. The CDR3 is CASTIQGASTEAFF. Written as DNA, the CDR3 is TGTGCCAGTACCATACAGGGGGCGAGCACTGAAGCTTTCTTT. Full variable domain (remainder filled in from reference TRBV19 and TRBJ1-1): DGGITQSPKYLFRKEGQNVTLSCEQNLNHDAMYWYRQDPGQGLRLIYYSQIVNDFQKGDIAEGYSVSREKKESFPLTVTSAQKNPTAFYLCASTIQGASTEAFFGQGTRLTVV.